These 23 T cell receptor beta chains share one sample of origin, sequenced in a study of brain T cells in children with intractable seizures. Time point defined: blood from clinic visit 5 months post-surgery; TSC patient then seizure free. Assay: immunoSEQ multiplex PCR; the TCRdb copy retains only in-frame clones and omits some. The repertoire includes 340,000 or so clones, roughly 92% of them detected once, and roughly 6% sits in the top ten. Sequences were derived from peripheral blood, sampled approximately 5 months after surgery. The receptor source for this set is a boy under two years old with tuberous sclerosis and intractable seizures.

This chain links TRBV7-6 with TRBJ2-3, with a possible D match to TRBD1 (5 bases). Germline CDR1 reads SGHVS; CDR2 reads FNYEAQ. The CDR3 is made up of 14 amino acids. With 1 base removed from V and 2 bases from J, the gap between germline ends came to 7 bases. CDR3 in amino acids: CASSLEGFTDTQYF. In DNA, the CDR3 is TGTGCCAGCAGCTTAGAGGGGTTCACAGATACGCAGTATTTT.

The CDR3 nucleotides are TGTGCCAGCAGTGTTTCCCGGGACAGGGGACATTCACCCCTCCACTTT. It translates to CASSVSRDRGHSPLHF. V and J are TRBV2 and TRBJ1-6; 10 bases map to TRBD1. With V trimmed by 4 bases and J by 8 bases, 8 bases remained unmatched. CDR3 length equals 16 residues. Per germline, CDR1 SNHLY and CDR2 FYNNEI.

The CDR3 DNA reads as TGTGCCAGCAGTGAGCCCTGGACAGGGGCGATAGAAGCTTTCTTT. Encoded protein: CASSEPWTGAIEAFF. V is TRBV2 and J is TRBJ1-1; 9 bases agree with TRBD1. Germline loops: CDR1 SNHLY, CDR2 FYNNEI. V was clipped by 3 bases and J by 8 bases; unmatched bases: 10. This CDR3 is built from 15 residues.

The chain uses TRBV3-1 (or the pseudogene TRBV3-2) and TRBJ2-5; 8 positions match TRBD1. Per the germline V gene, CDR1 is LGHDT and CDR2 is YNNKEL (reference sequence). The length of the CDR3 is 13 residues. V lost 4 bases, J lost 4 bases, and 2 bases stayed unmatched. The CDR3 region is CASSPGGVETQYF. The CDR3 nucleotides are TGTGCCAGCAGCCCAGGGGGCGTAGAGACCCAGTACTTC.

The chain carries TRBV19 and TRBJ1-2, with 8 nucleotides matching TRBD1. This CDR3 comprises 16 residues. In germline, CDR1 is LNHDA, CDR2 SQIVND (reference sequence). V trimming: 7 bases; J trimming: 5 bases; junction bases outside the gene matches: 15. CDR3 DNA sequence: TGTGCCAGTATCGGGACAGGACTCCTTTCACCTTATGGCTACACCTTC. Protein: CASIGTGLLSPYGYTF.

The CDR3 reads CASSLSGRPNSPLHF. Written as DNA, the CDR3 is TGTGCCAGCAGTTTATCTGGGCGGCCCAATTCACCCCTCCACTTT. This chain connects TRBV27 to TRBJ1-6, with D uncertain. Germline assignment: CDR1 MNHEY and CDR2 SMNVEV (reference sequence). The CDR3 contains 15 residues. V was shortened by 0 bases and J by 7 bases, with 10 bases between the two germline ends.

The rearrangement joins TRBV10-3 to TRBJ1-1; D unclear. The V and J ends lost 8 bases and 2 bases respectively, with 12 bases between them. Germline CDR1 reads ENHRY; CDR2 reads SYGVKD. The CDR3 consists of 13 residues. The DNA of the CDR3 is TGTGCCATCGGCTCGATTCTTAACACTGAAGCTTTCTTT. This gives the protein CAIGSILNTEAFF.

The chain combines TRBV6-5 with TRBJ2-7; D remains ambiguous. Germline values: CDR1 MNHEY, CDR2 SVGAGI. Trimming cost V 7 bases and J 2 bases, with 18 bases left between them. CDR3 length: 15 amino acids. The CDR3 spells CASTRSLDGTYEQYF. CDR3 sequence (DNA): TGTGCCAGCACCAGATCCTTGGACGGAACCTACGAGCAGTACTTC.

The chain links TRBV9 to TRBJ1-4; D is possibly TRBD1 (6 bases). V lost 3 bases and J lost 7, with 10 bases in between. Germline lookup yields CDR1 SGDLS and CDR2 YYNGEE. The CDR3 sequence is 13 residues long. CDR3 in amino acids: CASSGGAREKLFF. The CDR3 DNA sequence: TGTGCCAGCAGCGGGGGGGCACGTGAAAAACTGTTTTTT.

This sequence joins TRBV11-2 and TRBJ2-7; unclear D gene. Trimming took 5 bases from V and 2 from J, leaving 13 bases between them. The V gene's germline CDR1 is SGHAT and CDR2 FQNNGV. The CDR3 loop spans 14 amino acids. CDR3 DNA sequence: TGTGCCAGCAGCGTGTCTCAGTCGACCTACGAGCAGTACTTC. Its translation: CASSVSQSTYEQYF.

The chain links TRBV5-6 to TRBJ2-3, with no clear D. Germline CDR1 SGHDT, CDR2 YYEEEE. The ends were cut back, 2 bases at V and 0 bases at J, with 7 bases in the middle. This CDR3 contains 14 residues. CDR3 nucleotides: TGTGCCAGCAGCTTCTCGCTGAGCACAGATACGCAGTATTTT. Its protein is CASSFSLSTDTQYF.

The genes are TRBV7-3 and TRBJ2-3, with D possibly matching TRBD1 (5 bases). Germline V gene lookup returns CDR1 SGHTA and CDR2 FQGTGA. The V gene lost 5 bases and the J gene lost 2 bases, with 8 bases spanning the gap. This CDR3 contains 13 residues. The CDR3 DNA follows: TGTGCCAGCAGCAGACAGAACACAGATACGCAGTATTTT. Translating gives CASSRQNTDTQYF.

As for this clone: At one of its ends the junction is not consistent with the germline gene, which may arise from a read error. CDR3 amino acids: CASSLRDRGGWGYSSPLHF. DNA of the CDR3: TGTGCCAGCAGTCTCCGGGACAGGGGAGGGTGGGGATATAGTTCACCCCTCCACTTT. The chain links TRBV6-6 to TRBJ1-6; TRBD1 aligns across 10 bases. The CDR3 runs to 19 residues. CDR1 is MNHNY, CDR2 SVGAGI, per germline (reference sequence).

This clone was found once. The rearrangement links TRBV24-1 to TRBJ2-7, with no clear D. Trimming took 3 bases from V and 4 from J, leaving 6 bases between them. CDR1 and CDR2 from the germline V gene are KGHDR and SFDVKD. This CDR3 has 12 residues. CDR3 in amino acids: CATSDKGYEQYF. Written as DNA, the CDR3 is TGTGCCACCAGTGATAAGGGTTACGAGCAGTACTTC.

This rearrangement joins TRBV19 to TRBJ1-3, with 9 bases matching TRBD1. Per germline, CDR1 LNHDA and CDR2 SQIVND (reference sequence). CDR3 length: 13 amino acids. V gave up 8 bases and J gave up 5 bases; unmatched junction bases: 4. Here the CDR3 reads CASGDRDRNTIYF. The CDR3 nucleotides read TGTGCCAGTGGGGACAGGGATCGAAACACCATATATTTT. Together with reference TRBV19 and TRBJ1-3, the CDR3 gives the full variable domain: DGGITQSPKYLFRKEGQNVTLSCEQNLNHDAMYWYRQDPGQGLRLIYYSQIVNDFQKGDIAEGYSVSREKKESFPLTVTSAQKNPTAFYLCASGDRDRNTIYFGEGSWLTVV.

The rearrangement joins TRBV19 to TRBJ2-1; perhaps TRBD1 as D (6 bases). The germline CDR1 and CDR2 sequences are LNHDA and SQIVND (reference sequence). V shed 3 bases and J shed 3 bases, with 12 bases lying between them. The CDR3 totals 15 residues. CDR3 in amino acids: CASSILVGGYNEQFF. CDR3 bases: TGTGCCAGTAGTATTCTAGTAGGGGGCTACAATGAGCAGTTCTTC.

The chain couples TRBV27 to TRBJ1-5; D unclear. Trimming pared 0 bases from V and 5 bases from J, leaving 8 bases between. CDR1 and CDR2 from the germline V gene are MNHEY and SMNVEV (reference sequence). This CDR3 region has 14 residues. CDR3 in amino acids: CASSLSGIHQPQHF. The CDR3 nucleotides are TGTGCCAGCAGTTTATCCGGGATACATCAGCCCCAGCATTTT.

This chain connects TRBV7-9 to TRBJ1-1; tentative D call: TRBD1 (5 bases). There are 16 residues in the CDR3. Trimming cost V 3 bases and J 1 base, with 15 bases left between them. Germline V gene sequence: CDR1 SEHNR, CDR2 FQNEAQ (reference sequence). This chain's CDR3 is CASSFASGGWNTEAFF. DNA for the CDR3: TGTGCCAGCAGCTTCGCCTCGGGGGGTTGGAACACTGAAGCTTTCTTT.

This clone was picked up a small number of times. The V gene is TRBV19, the J gene TRBJ1-5, with 11 bases lining up with TRBD1. The length of the CDR3 is 17 residues. The V gene's germline CDR1 is LNHDA and CDR2 SQIVND (reference sequence). J lost 5 bases, V lost 5 bases, and 11 bases had no gene match. The CDR3 sequence is CASSPRDRGRKDQPQHF. In nucleotides, the CDR3 is TGTGCCAGTAGTCCCCGGGACAGGGGGAGGAAGGATCAGCCCCAGCATTTT.

The chain recombines TRBV6-1 with TRBJ2-5; no definite D call. In germline, CDR1 is MNHNS, CDR2 SASEGT. This CDR3 is 16 amino acids long. Trimming took off 1 base at V and 1 base at J, with 13 bases between the two ends. CDR3 protein: CASSEGFVLLQETQYF. The CDR3 DNA sequence: TGTGCCAGCAGTGAAGGCTTCGTACTCCTCCAAGAGACCCAGTACTTC.

The V gene is TRBV13, the J gene TRBJ2-7; a weak D match, TRBD1 (6 bases). The CDR3 is made up of 13 amino acids. Looked up from germline, CDR1 is PRHDT and CDR2 is FYEKMQ (reference sequence). V was pared by 5 bases and J by 5 bases, with 13 bases between. CDR3 protein: CASSPTGFHEQYF. The CDR3 region has the DNA TGTGCCAGCAGCCCCACAGGGTTCCACGAGCAGTACTTC.

The sample holds one count of this clone. The rearrangement links TRBV6-6 to TRBJ1-1; a possible D gene is TRBD1 (5 bases). The CDR3 length is 15 residues. CDR1 MNHNY and CDR2 SVGAGI come from the germline V gene (reference sequence). V gave up 0 bases and J gave up 1 base, with 9 bases separating them. The CDR3 loop is CASSYSGEGNTEAFF. The CDR3 DNA reads TGTGCCAGCAGTTACTCGGGGGAGGGGAACACTGAAGCTTTCTTT.

The rearrangement uses TRBV4-1 and TRBJ2-1, with TRBD1 matching 8 bases. V gave up 4 bases and J gave up 6 bases; unmatched junction bases: 17. The germline CDR1 and CDR2 sequences are MGHRA and YSYEKL. This CDR3 spans 18 amino acids. The CDR3 nucleotides are TGCGCCAGCAGCCTCACGGACAGGGAGTATATCGTTGGCAATGAGCAGTTCTTC. Translated, it gives CASSLTDREYIVGNEQFF.